This TCR beta chain originates from a study of CD8+ T cells in alopecia areata. Study context: Percentage of affected scalp area was the basis on which treated patients' severity was scored.

Study results and limitations: In lesional scalp, particularly from alopecia totalis/universalis, clonality was higher than in normal scalp. Researchers reported that TCR sharing among patients proved less clear than in mice, possibly HLA-linked. In scalp samples, resident alphabeta T cells of normal skin are also sequenced.

On this clone: Its specificity is not known.

The CDR3 covers 15 residues. Germline assignment: CDR1 LNHDA and CDR2 SQIVND (reference sequence). The trim removed 6 bases at V and 4 bases at J, leaving 6 bases unmatched. The treatment denotes: oral pan-JAK inhibitor, 5-10 mg twice daily. In each case, RNA was isolated and then reverse transcribed into cDNA as the sequencing template. Clones were sequenced by immunoSEQ multiplex PCR, and TCRdb holds only the in-frame ones, with some missing. The data show 200,000 to 250,000 clones, more than 45% seen once. This receptor was taken from a human donor with alopecia areata. J is TRBJ1-5 and V is TRBV19; 10 bases align to TRBD1. The sample in question was CD4+ T cells sorted from blood, obtained at week 4, from a patient treated with tofacitinib. CDR3 in DNA: TGTGCCAGTAGGGCCCGGGACAGGGGAAATCAGCCCCAGCATTTT. Translation: CASRARDRGNQPQHF.